This T cell receptor beta chain was observed in a study of regulatory T cells in long-lasting Graves disease. Time point here: persistent/refractory GD, antithyroid drugs over 5 years with positive TRAb. RNA from PBMCs was the source of the TCR library. TCR beta libraries were built with iRepertoire HTBI primers and Arm-PCR of CDR3 regions. TCRdb re-called the multiplex PCR reads through MiXCR, storing one row per CDR3 protein. The data show a few hundred thousand distinct CDR3 sequences, with less than 30% seen just once and under 35% held by the top ten. The TCR sequence derives from a woman in her forties with Graves disease. Material: peripheral blood mononuclear cells (PBMCs), obtained when the disease was refractory, from a patient treated with antithyroid drugs.

This chain's CDR3 is CASSFRQDVTDTQYF. The DNA for the CDR3 is TGTGCCAGCAGTTTTAGGCAGGATGTTACAGATACGCAGTATTTT. The V gene is TRBV28, the J gene TRBJ2-3; D is undetermined. Germline-derived CDR1 and CDR2 are MDHEN and SYDVKM. The V end was cut by 3 bases, the J end by 3 bases, with 13 bases between. The CDR3 sequence is 15 residues long.